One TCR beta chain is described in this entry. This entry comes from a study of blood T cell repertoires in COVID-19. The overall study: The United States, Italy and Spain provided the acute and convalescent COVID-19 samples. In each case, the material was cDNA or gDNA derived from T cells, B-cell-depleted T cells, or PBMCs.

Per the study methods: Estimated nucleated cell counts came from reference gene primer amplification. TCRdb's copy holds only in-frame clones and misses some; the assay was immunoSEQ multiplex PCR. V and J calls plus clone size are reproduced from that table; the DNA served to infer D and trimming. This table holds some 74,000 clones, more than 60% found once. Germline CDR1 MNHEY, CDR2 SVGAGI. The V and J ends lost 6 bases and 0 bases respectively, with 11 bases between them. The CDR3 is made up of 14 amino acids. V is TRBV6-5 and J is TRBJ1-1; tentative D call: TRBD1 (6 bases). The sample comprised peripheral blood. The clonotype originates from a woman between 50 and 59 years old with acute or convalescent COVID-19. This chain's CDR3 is CASSQGTLNTEAFF. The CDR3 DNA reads TGTGCCAGCAGCCAGGGGACCCTGAACACTGAAGCTTTCTTT.